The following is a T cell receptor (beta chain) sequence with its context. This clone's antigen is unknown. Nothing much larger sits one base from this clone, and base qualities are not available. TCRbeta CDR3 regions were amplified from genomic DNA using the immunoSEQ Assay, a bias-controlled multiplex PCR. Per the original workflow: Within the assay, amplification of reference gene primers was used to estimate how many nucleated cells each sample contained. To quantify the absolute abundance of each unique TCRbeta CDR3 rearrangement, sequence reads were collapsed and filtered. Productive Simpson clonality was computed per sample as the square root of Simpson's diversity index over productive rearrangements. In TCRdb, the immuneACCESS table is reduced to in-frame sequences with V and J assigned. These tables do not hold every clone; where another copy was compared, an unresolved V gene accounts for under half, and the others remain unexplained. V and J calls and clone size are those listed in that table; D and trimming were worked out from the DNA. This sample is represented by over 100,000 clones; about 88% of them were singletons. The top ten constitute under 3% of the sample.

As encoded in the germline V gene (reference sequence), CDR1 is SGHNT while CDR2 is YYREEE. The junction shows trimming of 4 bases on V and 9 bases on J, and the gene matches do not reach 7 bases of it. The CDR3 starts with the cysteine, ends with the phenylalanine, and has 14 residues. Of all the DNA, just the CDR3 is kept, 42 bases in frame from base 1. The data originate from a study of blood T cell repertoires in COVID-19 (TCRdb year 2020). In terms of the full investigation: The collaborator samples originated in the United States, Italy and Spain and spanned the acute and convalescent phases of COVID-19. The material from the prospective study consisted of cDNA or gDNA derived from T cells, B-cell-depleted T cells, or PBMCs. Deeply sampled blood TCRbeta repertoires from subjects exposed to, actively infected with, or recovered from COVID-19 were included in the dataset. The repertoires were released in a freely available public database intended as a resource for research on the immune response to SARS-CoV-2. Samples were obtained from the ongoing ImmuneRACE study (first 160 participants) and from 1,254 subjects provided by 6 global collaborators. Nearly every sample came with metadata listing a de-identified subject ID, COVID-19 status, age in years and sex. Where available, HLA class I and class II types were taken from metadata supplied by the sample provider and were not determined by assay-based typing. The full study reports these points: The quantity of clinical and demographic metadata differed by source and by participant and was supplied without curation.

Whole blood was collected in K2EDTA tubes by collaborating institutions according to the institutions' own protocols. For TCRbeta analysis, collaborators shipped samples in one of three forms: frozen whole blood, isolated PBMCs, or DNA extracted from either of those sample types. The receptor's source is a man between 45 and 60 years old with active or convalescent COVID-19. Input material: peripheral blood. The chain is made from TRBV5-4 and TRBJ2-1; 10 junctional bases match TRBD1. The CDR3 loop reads CASSPGQGIGEQFF. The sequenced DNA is TGTGCCAGCAGCCCGGGACAGGGGATAGGTGAGCAGTTCTTC.